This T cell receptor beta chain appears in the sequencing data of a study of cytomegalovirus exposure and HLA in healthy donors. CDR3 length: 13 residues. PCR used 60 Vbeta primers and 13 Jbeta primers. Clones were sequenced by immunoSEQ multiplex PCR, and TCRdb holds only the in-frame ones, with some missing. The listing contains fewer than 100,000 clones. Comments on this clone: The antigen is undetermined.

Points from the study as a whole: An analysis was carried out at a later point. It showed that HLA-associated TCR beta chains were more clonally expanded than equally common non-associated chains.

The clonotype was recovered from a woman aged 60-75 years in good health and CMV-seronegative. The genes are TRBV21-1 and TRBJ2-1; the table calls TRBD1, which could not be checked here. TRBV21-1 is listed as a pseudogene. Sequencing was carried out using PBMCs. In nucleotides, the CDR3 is TGTGCCAGCAGGAAACGACAGGGGAATGAGCAGTTCTTC. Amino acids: CASRKRQGNEQFF.